This paragraph covers one T cell receptor (beta chain) sequence. Its cognate antigen has yet to be identified. It has no much larger one-base neighbor in the sample; base qualities were not kept. This entry comes from a study of T-cell memory formation after mild COVID-19 (dated by TCRdb to 2020 to 2022). Study-wide context: TCR sequence clusters from the two donors were largely donor specific. Longitudinal TCRalpha and TCRbeta repertoire sequencing tracked T-cell clones expanding and contracting after mild COVID-19 in a couple of donors. Two young, previously healthy adult volunteers, one female and one male, were included in the cohort. The research as a whole found: Some responding clones were found in pre-infection memory, which suggests that pre-existing cross-reactive memory T cells took part in the SARS-CoV-2 response. The study included only a couple of mild cases, and larger cohorts that include severe cases with pre-infection samples were judged to be necessary. SARS-CoV-2 specificity was not confirmed for the second-wave clones peaking on day 37. Contracting CD4+ clones turned up mainly in the CM and EM memory subsets, whereas EMRA was where CD8+ clones were enriched. Clones contracting from day 15 to 85 had balanced CD4/CD8 phenotypes, while a second wave expanding from day 15 to 37 was biased towards CD4+.

Ficoll-Paque density gradient centrifugation was the method used to isolate PBMCs. The run used an Illumina NovaSeq 6000. TCRalpha and TCRbeta cDNA libraries were built by 5'RACE with constant-segment primers, adding sample barcodes and unique molecular identifiers. Trizol reagent was used to extract RNA from every sample. Amplification of the libraries took two PCR steps, and the second step added a second sample barcode plus Illumina TruSeq adapters. Sequencing of the libraries was done on an Illumina NovaSeq, producing 2 x 150 bp paired-end reads. As for how the authors treated the data: Demultiplexing of reads and collapsing into UMI-guided consensus sequences were performed with migec v1.2.7. With mixcr v2.1.11, UMI consensuses were aligned to TRA and TRB V and J templates and assembled into clonotypes. A clonotype was counted as expanded or contracted only if both edgeR and NoisET called the change significant, with noise models trained on biological replicates. edgeR calls used a false discovery rate-adjusted p below 0.01 and a log2 fold-change threshold of 1. As an exploratory analysis of dynamics, max-normalized trajectories of the 1000 most abundant clonotypes were examined with PCA combined with hierarchical clustering. The CD4 or CD8 phenotype of responding clones was assigned using the separately sequenced CD4+ and CD8+ repertoires. TCRdb redid the processing of the public reads, applying fastp at Q25 and MiXCR, and retained in-frame beta chains. Each record represents a unique CDR3 protein, reported with the most common genes and DNA among its rows. For this entry, the V and J calls and clone size follow TCRdb and not the study's own pipeline. The sample contains about 450,000 distinct CDR3 sequences, more than 20% of them found a single time. The top ten clones comprise around 12% of the sample.

Trimming removed 4 bases from V and 3 bases from J; the gene matches leave 3 bases unexplained. Inclusive of the bounding cysteine and phenylalanine, the CDR3 is 13 residues long. The kept DNA is CDR3 alone, 39 bases in frame from the first base. In the germline V gene (reference sequence), CDR1 corresponds to DFQATT and CDR2 to SNEGSKA. This chain joins TRBV20-1 to TRBJ2-5; 9 central nucleotides agree with TRBD1. The sample comprised PBMCs or a T cell subset sorted from them (not recorded which). The clonotype was recovered from an adult woman who had mild COVID-19 (a few samples of this study predate the infection). The sample titles of this study are shuffled in the database, so cell type and time point are left out; the donor was told from shared clones. The CDR3 protein sequence reads: CSAIRDREETQYF. The DNA sequence is given as TGCAGTGCTATCCGGGACAGGGAAGAGACCCAGTACTTC.